One and the same sample provided the 3 T cell receptor beta chains below, sequenced in a study of cytomegalovirus exposure and HLA in healthy donors. The PCR ran on 60 Vbeta and 13 Jbeta primers. TCRdb's copy holds only in-frame clones and misses some; the assay was immunoSEQ multiplex PCR. The sample comprises 150,000 to 200,000 clones, 85% of which are singletons, and 1% rests with the top ten. The sequencing input was PBMCs. All receptors come from a boy younger than 10 in good health and CMV-seronegative.

This clone was seen only a few times. The chain recombines TRBV6-1 with TRBJ1-2, with 8 bases identical to TRBD1. Germline values: CDR1 MNHNS, CDR2 SASEGT. With 3 bases clipped from V and 6 bases from J, the junction kept 6 bases outside the gene matches. The CDR3 has 14 amino acids. The CDR3 region has the DNA TGTGCCAGCAGTGAGGACAGGGCGTTGGATGGCTACACCTTC. Translating gives CASSEDRALDGYTF.

The chain links TRBV7-9 to TRBJ2-4; 9 bases map to TRBD2. Trimming cost V 4 bases and J 6 bases; bases outside gene matches: 7. The CDR3 consists of 15 residues. Looked up from germline, CDR1 is SEHNR and CDR2 is FQNEAQ (reference sequence). This CDR3 reads CASSSLAGWGNIQYF. For the CDR3, the DNA is TGTGCCAGCAGCTCCCTAGCGGGATGGGGAAACATTCAGTACTTC.

The chain recombines TRBV13 with TRBJ2-5, with D tentatively TRBD1 (5 bases). Germline lookup yields CDR1 PRHDT and CDR2 FYEKMQ (reference sequence). The CDR3 totals 15 residues. V was pared by 5 bases and J by 2 bases, with 15 bases between. The CDR3 sequence is CASSRFVGVQETQYF. The CDR3 coding sequence is TGTGCCAGCAGCCGTTTTGTAGGGGTACAAGAGACCCAGTACTTC.